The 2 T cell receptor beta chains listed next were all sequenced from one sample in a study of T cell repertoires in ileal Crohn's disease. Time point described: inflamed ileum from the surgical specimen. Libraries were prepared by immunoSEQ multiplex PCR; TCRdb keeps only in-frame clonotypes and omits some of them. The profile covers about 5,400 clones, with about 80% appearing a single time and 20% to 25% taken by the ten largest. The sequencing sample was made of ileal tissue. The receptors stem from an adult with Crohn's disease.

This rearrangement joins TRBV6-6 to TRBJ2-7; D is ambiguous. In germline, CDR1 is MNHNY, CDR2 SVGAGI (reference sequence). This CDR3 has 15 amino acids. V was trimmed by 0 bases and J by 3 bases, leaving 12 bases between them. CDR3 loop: CASSYSILQDYEQYF. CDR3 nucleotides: TGTGCCAGCAGTTACTCGATATTACAAGACTACGAGCAGTACTTC.

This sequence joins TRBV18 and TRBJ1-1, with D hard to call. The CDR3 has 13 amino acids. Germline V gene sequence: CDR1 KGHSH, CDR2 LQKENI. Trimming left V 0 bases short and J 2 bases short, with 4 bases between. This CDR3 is CASSPPGNTEAFF. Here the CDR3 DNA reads TGTGCCAGCTCACCACCAGGAAACACTGAAGCTTTCTTT.